The present entry profiles one T cell receptor (beta chain) with its context. No antigen is known for it. Base qualities were left out, and no much larger clone turns up one base away. Ficoll-Paque density gradient centrifugation was the method used to isolate PBMCs. The data originate from a study of T-cell memory formation after mild COVID-19 (dated by TCRdb to about 2021). About the investigation overall: TCR sequence clusters from the two donors were largely donor specific. T-cell clones expanding and contracting after mild COVID-19 in a couple of donors were tracked by longitudinal TCRalpha and TCRbeta repertoire sequencing. Two young, previously healthy adult volunteers, one female and one male, were included in the cohort.

The CDR3 runs 13 amino acids, cysteine and phenylalanine included. The read is trimmed to its CDR3 DNA, 39 bases read in frame from base 1. V gives up 6 bases and J gives up 1 base, and the segment between their germline ends measures 10 bases. The germline V gene (reference sequence) supplies CDR1 LNHNV and CDR2 YYDKDF. Sequenced using an Illumina NovaSeq 6000. TCRalpha and TCRbeta cDNA libraries were constructed by 5'RACE with constant-segment primers, with sample barcodes and unique molecular identifiers being introduced. Trizol reagent was used to extract RNA from every sample. Amplification of the libraries took two PCR steps, and the second step added a second sample barcode plus Illumina TruSeq adapters. Libraries were sequenced on an Illumina NovaSeq with 2 x 150 bp paired-end reads. The original pipeline was this. Demultiplexing of reads and collapsing into UMI-guided consensus sequences were performed with migec v1.2.7. Using mixcr v2.1.11, UMI consensuses were aligned to TRA and TRB V and J templates and then assembled into clonotypes. Expanded or contracted clonotypes were those called significant by both edgeR and NoisET, with noise models trained on biological replicates. For edgeR calls, a false discovery rate-adjusted p below 0.01 and a log2 fold-change threshold of 1 were applied. PCA with hierarchical clustering of max-normalized trajectories of the 1000 most abundant clonotypes was used as exploratory dynamics analysis. The CD4 or CD8 phenotype of responding clones was assigned using the separately sequenced CD4+ and CD8+ repertoires. TCRdb itself trimmed the public reads at Q25 with fastp, ran MiXCR and retained productive beta chains. A single entry per CDR3 protein holds the most common genes and DNA from its merged rows. TCRdb's processing, not the authors', yielded these V and J calls. A total of roughly 610,000 distinct CDR3 sequences appear in this sample, 17% of them only once. The ten largest clones capture about 8.1% of the sample.

Overall results and qualifications from the work: The study covered only a couple of mild cases, and larger cohorts including severe cases with pre-infection samples were considered necessary. Some responding clones were detected in pre-infection memory, suggesting pre-existing cross-reactive memory T cells joined the SARS-CoV-2 response. Contracting CD4+ clones were found mainly in CM and EM memory subsets, while CD8+ clones were enriched in EMRA. Balanced CD4/CD8 phenotypes were observed for clones contracting from day 15 to 85, whereas a bias towards CD4+ was observed for a second wave of clones expanding from day 15 to 37. SARS-CoV-2 specificity was not confirmed for the second-wave clones peaking on day 37.

What was sequenced was PBMCs or a T cell subset sorted from them (not recorded which). This clonotype was sampled from an adult woman who had mild COVID-19 (a few samples of this study predate the infection). The sample titles of this study are shuffled in the database, so cell type and time point are left out; the donor was told from shared clones. The chain is made from TRBV15 and TRBJ2-7, with TRBD1 tentatively as D gene (5 bases match). The CDR3 region reads CATRTVRSYEQYF. The nucleotides are TGTGCCACCAGGACAGTTCGGTCCTACGAGCAGTACTTC.